These T cell receptor beta chains were read from a single sample in a study of T cell changes during pregnancy in multiple sclerosis. Only in-frame clones appear in the TCRdb table, and some are missing; sequencing was by immunoSEQ multiplex PCR. Here the sample spans 90,000 to 120,000 clones, roughly nine tenths being singletons. The sample consisted of peripheral blood, taken after pregnancy. The receptors here all came from a female donor with multiple sclerosis, enrolled in a pregnancy study. Both conserved end residues are part of each CDR3. Each record gives: J gene, clone size, D gene, V gene, CDR3 protein, CDR3 DNA. D genes are given only for firm matches. Clone size appears in some rows only: once, few, many, or a class for an expanded clone.

TRBJ2-7	NA	NA	TRBV18	CASSPSPGYEQYF	TGTGCCAGCTCACCCTCTCCAGGGTACGAGCAGTACTTC
TRBJ1-5	NA	NA	TRBV19	CASLLGGSNQPQHF	TGTGCCAGCCTCCTTGGCGGTAGCAATCAGCCCCAGCATTTT
TRBJ2-5	NA	TRBD1	TRBV6-5	CASSGTALVEYF	TGTGCCAGCAGTGGGACAGCCTTGGTGGAGTACTTC
TRBJ1-4	NA	NA	TRBV15	CATSRERQSNEKLFF	TGTGCCACCAGCAGAGAGCGGCAGAGTAATGAAAAACTGTTTTTT
TRBJ2-1	NA	TRBD2	TRBV15	CATSQPSGPNNEQFF	TGTGCCACCAGCCAACCTAGCGGGCCTAACAATGAGCAGTTCTTC
TRBJ1-1	NA	NA	TRBV6-1	CASSVLDRNTEAFF	TGTGCCAGCAGCGTACTCGACAGGAACACTGAAGCTTTCTTT
TRBJ2-7	once	TRBD2	TRBV7-6	CASSLKTSGDSYEQYF	TGTGCCAGCAGCCTGAAGACTAGCGGGGACTCCTACGAGCAGTACTTC
TRBJ1-3	NA	NA	TRBV14	CASSQTDWYGNTIYF	TGTGCCAGCAGCCAAACGGACTGGTATGGAAACACCATATATTTT
TRBJ2-3	NA	TRBD1	TRBV12-5	CASGANRGLTDTQYF	TGTGCTAGTGGAGCGAACAGGGGGCTTACAGATACGCAGTATTTT
TRBJ1-4	NA	NA	TRBV11-2	CASSFGGANEKLFF	TGTGCCAGCAGCTTCGGAGGGGCTAATGAAAAACTGTTTTTT
TRBJ1-2	NA	NA	TRBV19	CASRAGANYGYTF	TGTGCCAGTAGGGCGGGAGCGAACTATGGCTACACCTTC
TRBJ1-2	NA	NA	TRBV5-1	CASSLAGYGDGYTF	TGCGCCAGCAGCTTGGCGGGGTACGGGGATGGCTACACCTTC
TRBJ1-5	once	NA	TRBV15	CATSREENQPQHF	TGTGCCACCAGCAGAGAGGAGAATCAGCCCCAGCATTTT
TRBJ2-3	NA	TRBD2	TRBV9	CASSVALRGGTDTQYF	TGTGCCAGCAGCGTAGCTTTGCGGGGGGGCACAGATACGCAGTATTTT
TRBJ2-3	NA	NA	TRBV10-3	CAISETGKSDTQYF	TGTGCCATCAGTGAGACAGGGAAGTCAGATACGCAGTATTTT
TRBJ2-3	NA	TRBD1	TRBV5-1	CASSLELGDRGLGTDTQYF	TGCGCCAGCAGCTTGGAATTGGGGGACAGGGGGCTGGGCACAGATACGCAGTATTTT
TRBJ2-7	few	NA	TRBV2	CASSYEDEQYF	TGTGCCAGCAGTTACGAGGACGAGCAGTACTTC
TRBJ2-1	NA	TRBD2	TRBV7-3	CASSPKLAGETYNEQFF	TGTGCCAGCAGCCCGAAGCTAGCGGGGGAAACCTACAATGAGCAGTTCTTC
TRBJ1-5	once	TRBD1	TRBV5-5	CASSRDRGLQPQHF	TGTGCCAGCAGCAGGGACAGGGGGCTTCAGCCCCAGCATTTT
TRBJ2-6	NA	NA	TRBV13	CASSLRGGGANVLTF	TGTGCCAGCAGCCTTCGGGGTGGTGGGGCCAACGTCCTGACTTTC
TRBJ2-5	NA	NA	TRBV10-3	CAIKRGGAVETQYF	TGTGCCATCAAGAGAGGGGGGGCCGTGGAGACCCAGTACTTC
TRBJ2-7	NA	NA	TRBV29-1	CSVLKLAGRTYEQYF	TGCAGCGTTTTGAAACTTGCGGGGCGTACGTACGAGCAGTACTTC
TRBJ2-1	NA	TRBD2	TRBV19	CATRREASSYNEQFF	TGTGCCACACGGCGGGAGGCTAGCTCCTACAATGAGCAGTTCTTC
TRBJ1-1	NA	NA	TRBV7-9	CASSLSRDLNREAFF	TGTGCCAGCAGCTTATCCCGGGACTTGAACAGGGAAGCTTTCTTT
TRBJ2-3	NA	NA	TRBV14	CASSQAAYTQYF	TGTGCCAGCAGCCAAGCCGCGTATACGCAGTATTTT
TRBJ1-1	NA	NA	TRBV2	CASSTPWGDTEAFF	TGTGCCAGCAGTACGCCTTGGGGGGACACTGAAGCTTTCTTT
TRBJ2-5	NA	TRBD2	TRBV7-9	CASSSSGGWQETQYF	TGTGCCAGCAGCTCGAGCGGGGGGTGGCAAGAGACCCAGTACTTC
TRBJ1-1	once	NA	TRBV13	CASSRREGAFF	TGTGCCAGCAGCCGCAGGGAGGGAGCTTTCTTT
TRBJ2-7	NA	NA	TRBV6-5	CASSYGGDSYEQYF	TGTGCCAGCAGTTACGGAGGGGACTCCTACGAGCAGTACTTC
TRBJ2-1	NA	TRBD2	TRBV25-1	CASSESELAGGHNEQFF	TGTGCCAGCAGTGAATCGGAACTAGCGGGGGGCCACAATGAGCAGTTCTTC
TRBJ1-2	NA	TRBD1	TRBV19	CASSPPTDREGYTF	TGTGCCAGTAGTCCCCCCACGGACAGGGAGGGCTACACCTTC
TRBJ2-3	NA	NA	TRBV9	CASSVGGSSTDTQYF	TGTGCCAGCAGCGTAGGAGGTTCTAGCACAGATACGCAGTATTTT
TRBJ2-2	NA	NA	TRBV4-1	CASSQEQGRTGELFF	TGCGCCAGCAGCCAAGAGCAGGGGCGAACCGGGGAGCTGTTTTTT
TRBJ1-1	few	NA	TRBV7-2	CASSLEEDTEAFF	TGTGCCAGCAGCTTAGAGGAGGACACTGAAGCTTTCTTT
TRBJ1-2	NA	TRBD1	TRBV6-5	CASSGQGGGYTF	TGTGCCAGCAGTGGACAGGGAGGTGGCTACACCTTC
TRBJ2-1	NA	NA	TRBV6-1	CASSGPQGTGYGEQFF	TGTGCCAGCAGTGGCCCCCAGGGTACCGGGTACGGTGAGCAGTTCTTC
TRBJ2-7	few	NA	TRBV5-8	CASSVRNSYEQYF	TGTGCCAGCTCCGTCCGTAACTCCTACGAGCAGTACTTC
TRBJ2-1	NA	NA	TRBV21-1	CASSTHFDWRYNEQFF	TGTGCCAGCAGCACTCATTTCGATTGGCGGTACAATGAGCAGTTCTTC
TRBJ1-6	once	NA	TRBV20-1	CSARLDSPLHF	TGCAGTGCTAGACTCGATTCACCCCTCCACTTT
TRBJ1-2	NA	TRBD1	TRBV27	CASSFPPDRVTYDYTF	TGTGCCAGCAGTTTCCCCCCCGACAGGGTAACTTATGACTACACCTTC
TRBJ2-2	once	NA	TRBV14	CASSPSVIGELFF	TGTGCCAGCAGCCCTTCGGTGATCGGGGAGCTGTTTTTT
TRBJ2-5	NA	NA	TRBV19	CASSFNQETQYF	TGTGCCAGTAGTTTCAACCAAGAGACCCAGTACTTC
TRBJ2-5	NA	TRBD2	TRBV7-9	CASSLVGTTQETQYF	TGTGCCAGCAGCTTAGTAGGGACTACTCAAGAGACCCAGTACTTC
TRBJ1-1	once	NA	TRBV5-6	CASSRDFNGAFF	TGTGCCAGCAGCCGGGACTTCAACGGAGCTTTCTTT
TRBJ1-1	NA	NA	TRBV19	CASSIRLGALNTEAFF	TGTGCCAGTAGTATACGATTGGGGGCCTTGAACACTGAAGCTTTCTTT
TRBJ1-2	NA	NA	TRBV5-6	CASSLPIGEYGYTF	TGTGCCAGCAGCTTACCGATAGGGGAATATGGCTACACCTTC
TRBJ2-4	NA	NA	TRBV18	CASSPMGQAKNIQYF	TGTGCCAGCTCACCGATGGGGCAGGCCAAAAACATTCAGTACTTC
TRBJ2-7	NA	TRBD2	TRBV2	CASRTSGGAVQYF	TGTGCCAGCAGGACTAGCGGGGGGGCGGTGCAGTACTTC
TRBJ2-1	NA	TRBD2	TRBV9	CASSDSGGRYNEQFF	TGTGCCAGCAGCGATAGCGGGGGGAGGTACAATGAGCAGTTCTTC
TRBJ2-7	NA	NA	TRBV6-5	CASTQGSEQYF	TGTGCCAGCACCCAGGGGAGCGAGCAGTACTTC
TRBJ2-5	NA	NA	TRBV7-2	CASSSSSLGVETQYF	TGTGCCAGCAGCTCCTCTAGCCTTGGGGTTGAGACCCAGTACTTC